A selection of T cell receptor beta chains follows, all from one sample in a study of T cell responses to AZD1222 COVID-19 vaccine. This table comes from immunoSEQ multiplex PCR, and its TCRdb copy is limited to in-frame clones, with some not included. The table lists around 66,000 clones, 88% of them singletons. Source: peripheral blood, taken 28 days after the second dose of the MenACWY control vaccine. These receptors were obtained from an adult who received the MenACWY meningococcal vaccine as a control. Both conserved end residues are part of each CDR3. A D gene is named only where the DNA matches it firmly. Clone size is stated in some rows and not others, as once, few, many or a class when expanded.

V,D,size,J,DNA,CDR3
TRBV7-2,-,-,TRBJ1-2,TGTGCCAGCAGCTTAGCCGGTTATGGCTACACCTTC,CASSLAGYGYTF
TRBV5-1,-,once,TRBJ1-2,TGCGCCAGCAGCTTGGCGGGCGGCAGCTCCCTTCGGGGCTACACCTTC,CASSLAGGSSLRGYTF
TRBV5-5,-,-,TRBJ1-1,TGTGCCAGCACCCTATTACAGCTCTTGGGCACTGAAGCTTTCTTT,CASTLLQLLGTEAFF
TRBV16,-,-,TRBJ2-7,TGTGCCAGCACCCCTTCGGCAGGGTTTGGCGAGCAGTACTTC,CASTPSAGFGEQYF
TRBV19,TRBD1,-,TRBJ2-7,TGTGCCAGTAGCCAAAAACGGGACAGATTCTACGAGCAGTACTTC,CASSQKRDRFYEQYF
TRBV30,-,-,TRBJ2-3,TGTGCCTGGAAGAAGGACGGCCGAGATACGCAGTATTTT,CAWKKDGRDTQYF
TRBV10-3,-,-,TRBJ1-1,TGTGCCATCAGTGAACGGGGGGACACTGAAGCTTTCTTT,CAISERGDTEAFF
TRBV6-5,TRBD2,-,TRBJ2-3,TGTGCCAGCAGTTTAGCGGGGGGGTTCGATACGCAGTATTTT,CASSLAGGFDTQYF
TRBV24-1,TRBD2,-,TRBJ2-3,TGTGCCACCAGTCCTAGCGGGGGGACACACAATACGCAGTATTTT,CATSPSGGTHNTQYF
TRBV6-5,TRBD2,-,TRBJ2-7,TGTGCCAGCAGTTTCCTAGCGGGAGCCGAGCAGTACTTC,CASSFLAGAEQYF
TRBV2,-,few,TRBJ2-3,TGTGCCAGCAGGGGTTTGGTCTTTAATACGCAGTATTTT,CASRGLVFNTQYF
TRBV7-9,-,once,TRBJ2-3,TGTGCCAGCAGCCTACCTCATGGTCCAGATACGCAGTATTTT,CASSLPHGPDTQYF
TRBV19,TRBD2,-,TRBJ2-1,TGTGCCAGTAGTAGCCAGGGACTAGCGGGGGGTATCTACAATGAGCAGTTCTTC,CASSSQGLAGGIYNEQFF
TRBV7-9,-,-,TRBJ1-2,TGTGCCAGCAGCTTAGGAACAGGTGATCTTGGCTACACCTTC,CASSLGTGDLGYTF
TRBV5-1,TRBD1,-,TRBJ1-4,TGCGCCAGCAGCCCTCAGGGGGGGCGGGAAAAACTGTTTTTT,CASSPQGGREKLFF
TRBV2,-,-,TRBJ2-5,TGTGCCAGCAGTCCATACGACTACCAAGAGACCCAGTACTTC,CASSPYDYQETQYF
TRBV5-4,TRBD2,once,TRBJ2-1,TGTGCCAGCAGCCGGACTAGCGGGCCCTACAATGAGCAGTTCTTC,CASSRTSGPYNEQFF
TRBV7-2,-,-,TRBJ1-5,TGTGCCAGCAGCTTACGGCAGGGCGGTCAGCCCCAGCATTTT,CASSLRQGGQPQHF
TRBV4-1,-,once,TRBJ1-2,TGCGCCAGCAGCCAAGACGTCGGCCAGACCTATGGCTACACCTTC,CASSQDVGQTYGYTF
TRBV28,TRBD1,-,TRBJ1-1,TGTGCCAGCACTGGACAGGGGGCCGGCACTGAAGCTTTCTTT,CASTGQGAGTEAFF
TRBV3-1/TRBV3-2,-,-,TRBJ1-1,TGTGCCAGCAGCCCCCGAAGGGGGACTGAAGCTTTCTTT,CASSPRRGTEAFF
TRBV15,-,-,TRBJ2-7,TGTGCCACCAGCAGAGAAGTGGGCAGGGGTGCCTACGAGCAGTACTTC,CATSREVGRGAYEQYF
TRBV18,-,-,TRBJ1-6,TGTGCCAGCTCACCTCGGGACGGGGGGGATTCACCCCTCCACTTT,CASSPRDGGDSPLHF
TRBV19,-,-,TRBJ1-2,TGTGCCAGTAGTCCCATGGGGGACTATGGCTACACCTTC,CASSPMGDYGYTF
TRBV30,-,few,TRBJ1-1,TGTGCCTGGAATACAAGGGGACCACGAGGGACTGAAGCTTTCTTT,CAWNTRGPRGTEAFF
TRBV7-9,-,-,TRBJ2-7,TGTGCCAGCAACGTCGGCAACGAGCAGTACTTC,CASNVGNEQYF
TRBV5-6,-,once,TRBJ1-2,TGTGCCAGCAGTCCCGACATATACTATGGCTACACCTTC,CASSPDIYYGYTF